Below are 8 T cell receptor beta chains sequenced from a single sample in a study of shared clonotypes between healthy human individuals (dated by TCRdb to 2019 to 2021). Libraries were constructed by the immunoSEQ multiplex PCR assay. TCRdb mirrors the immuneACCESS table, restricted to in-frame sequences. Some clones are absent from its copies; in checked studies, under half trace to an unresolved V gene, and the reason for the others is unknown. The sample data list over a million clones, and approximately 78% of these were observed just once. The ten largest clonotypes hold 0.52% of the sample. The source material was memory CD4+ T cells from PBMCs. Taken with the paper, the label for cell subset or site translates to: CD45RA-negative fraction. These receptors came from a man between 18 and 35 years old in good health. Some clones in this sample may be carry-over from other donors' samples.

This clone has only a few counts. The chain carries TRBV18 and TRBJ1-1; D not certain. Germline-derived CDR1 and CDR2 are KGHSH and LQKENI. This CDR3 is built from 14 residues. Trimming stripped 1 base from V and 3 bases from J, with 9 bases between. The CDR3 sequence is CASSPLGGDTEAFF. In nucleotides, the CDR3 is TGTGCCAGCTCACCACTTGGCGGCGACACTGAAGCTTTCTTT.

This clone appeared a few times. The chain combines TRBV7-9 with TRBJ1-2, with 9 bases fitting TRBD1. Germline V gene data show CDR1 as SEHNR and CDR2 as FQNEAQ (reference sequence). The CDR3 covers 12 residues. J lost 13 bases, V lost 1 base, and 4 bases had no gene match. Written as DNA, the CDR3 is TGTGCCAGCAGCTTAGGACAGGGGGTTTCCACCTTC. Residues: CASSLGQGVSTF.

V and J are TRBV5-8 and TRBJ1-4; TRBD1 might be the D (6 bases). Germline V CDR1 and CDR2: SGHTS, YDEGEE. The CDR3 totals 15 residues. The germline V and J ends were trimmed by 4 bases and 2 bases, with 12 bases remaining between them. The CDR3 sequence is CASSTAGATNEKLFF. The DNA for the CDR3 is TGTGCCAGCAGCACGGCAGGGGCCACTAATGAAAAACTGTTTTTT. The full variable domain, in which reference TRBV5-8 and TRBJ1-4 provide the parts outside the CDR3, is EAGVTQSPTHLIKTRGQQATLRCSPISGHTSVYWYQQALGLGLQFLLWYDEGEERNRGNFPPRFSGRQFPNYSSELNVNALELEDSALYLCASSTAGATNEKLFFGSGTQLSVL.

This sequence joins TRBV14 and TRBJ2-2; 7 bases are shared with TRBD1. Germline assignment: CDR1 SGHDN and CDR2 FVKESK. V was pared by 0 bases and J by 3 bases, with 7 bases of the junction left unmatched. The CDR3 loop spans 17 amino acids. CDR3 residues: CASSQDRDRVYTGELFF. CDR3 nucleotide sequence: TGTGCCAGCAGCCAAGATCGTGACAGGGTGTACACCGGGGAGCTGTTTTTT. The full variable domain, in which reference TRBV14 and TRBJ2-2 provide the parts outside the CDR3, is EAGVTQFPSHSVIEKGQTVTLRCDPISGHDNLYWYRRVMGKEIKFLLHFVKESKQDESGMPNNRFLAERTGGTYSTLKVQPAELEDSGVYFCASSQDRDRVYTGELFFGEGSRLTVL.

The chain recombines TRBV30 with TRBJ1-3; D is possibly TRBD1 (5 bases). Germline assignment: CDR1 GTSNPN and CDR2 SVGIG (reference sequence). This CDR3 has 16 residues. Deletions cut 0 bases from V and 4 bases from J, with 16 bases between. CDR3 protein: CAWSVQEGKGGNTIYF. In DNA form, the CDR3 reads TGTGCCTGGAGTGTACAGGAGGGAAAGGGAGGAAACACCATATATTTT.

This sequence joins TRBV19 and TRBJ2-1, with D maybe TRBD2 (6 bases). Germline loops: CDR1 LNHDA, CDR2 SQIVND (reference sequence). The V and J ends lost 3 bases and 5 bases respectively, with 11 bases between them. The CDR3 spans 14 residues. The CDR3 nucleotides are TGTGCCAGTAGTATCGGCGGGACCGACAATGAGCAGTTCTTC. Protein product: CASSIGGTDNEQFF.

The CDR3 loop reads CASSFTPGPGTDTQYF. The CDR3 bases are TGTGCCAGCAGCTTCACCCCCGGGCCCGGGACAGATACGCAGTATTTT. V is TRBV7-6 and J is TRBJ2-3, with unresolved D. The length of the CDR3 is 16 residues. V was cut by 3 bases and J by 3 bases, with 16 bases left in between. The V gene's germline CDR1 is SGHVS and CDR2 FNYEAQ.

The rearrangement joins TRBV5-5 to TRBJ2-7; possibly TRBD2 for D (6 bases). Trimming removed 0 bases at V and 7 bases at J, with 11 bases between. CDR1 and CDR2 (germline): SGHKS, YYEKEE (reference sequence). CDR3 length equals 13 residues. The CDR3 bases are TGTGCCAGCAGCTTGGAGACTAGTGTGGAGCAGTACTTC. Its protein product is CASSLETSVEQYF. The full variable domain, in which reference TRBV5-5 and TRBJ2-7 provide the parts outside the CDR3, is DAGVTQSPTHLIKTRGQQVTLRCSPISGHKSVSWYQQVLGQGPQFIFQYYEKEERGRGNFPDRFSARQFPNYSSELNVNALLLGDSALYLCASSLETSVEQYFGPGTRLTVT.